This TCR beta chain was identified in a study of T cell repertoires in cytomegalovirus infection. Whole-study context: Peptides in the study included HLA-C-restricted and HLA-B-restricted CMV epitopes. Carrying CMV and the relevant HLA type showed in public TCR beta signatures.

TCRdb re-called the reads through MiXCR, storing one row per CDR3 protein. The sample includes 650,000 to 900,000 distinct CDR3 sequences, about 27% seen only once; the top ten take around 12%. A few counts support this clonotype. Antigen unknown. With 5 bases clipped from V and 6 bases from J, the junction kept 10 bases outside the gene matches. The CDR3 totals 15 residues. Germline V gives CDR1 WSHSY, CDR2 SAAADI. This receptor was taken from a human donor in good health (CMV status not recorded). Some clones in this sample may be carry-over from other donors' samples. The chain carries TRBV10-2 and TRBJ2-1, with 7 bases lining up with TRBD2. The sequencing here drew on cultured CD8+ T cells from PBMCs, taken from culture after CMV antigen stimulation. The CDR3 is CASSSPTSLFNEQFF. CDR3 coding DNA: TGCGCCAGCAGTTCTCCGACTAGCCTTTTCAATGAGCAGTTCTTC.